This TCR beta chain was observed in a study of OX40 agonist ivuxolimab in advanced cancers. Study outcomes and limitations: At 0.1 to 3.0 mg/kg and by week 6, CD4+ and CD8+ T cells in the blood had expanded clonally.

Trimming removed 7 bases from V and 8 bases from J, with 15 bases in between. This CDR3 is built from 13 residues. Per germline, CDR1 MNHNY and CDR2 SVGAGI (reference sequence). Assay used: immunoSEQ multiplex PCR; TCRdb lists only in-frame clones, some missing. The data contain over 85,000 clones, around nine tenths of them singletons. With regard to this clone: Its specificity is unknown.

The chain links TRBV6-6 to TRBJ1-5, with TRBD1 as a possible D gene (6 bases). The source is an adult with an advanced solid tumor such as melanoma, head and neck, liver or kidney cancer. The source was CD4+ or CD8+ T cells sorted from blood, collected in a trial of the OX40 agonist ivuxolimab. The CDR3 sequence: CASTGSGGEPQHF. The CDR3 nucleotides are TGTGCCAGCACCGGGAGCGGGGGCGAGCCCCAGCATTTT.